This entry describes one TCR beta chain. The antigen remains unidentified. This specimen comes from a study of blood T cells in healthy people across ages. Through a sample-barcoded 5' primer and a J-beta primer mix, a second PCR was run for roughly 7 to 11 cycles. TCRdb redid the calling of the 5' RACE reads with MiXCR, one entry per CDR3 protein. The table records about 940,000 distinct CDR3 sequences, roughly 50% of them present only once. This CDR3 spans 14 amino acids. V was cut by 3 bases and J by 4 bases, with 12 bases left in between. Whole-study findings and limits: Fewer expanded clones and more diversity marked long-lived versus aged donors.

Sequenced material: blood. This chain links TRBV12-3 or TRBV12-4 with TRBJ1-1; D unclear. This clonotype was obtained from a man aged 25-40 years in good health. The CDR3 here is CASSFAGLRTEAFF. CDR3 nucleotides: TGTGCCAGCAGTTTCGCAGGTTTACGCACTGAAGCTTTCTTT.